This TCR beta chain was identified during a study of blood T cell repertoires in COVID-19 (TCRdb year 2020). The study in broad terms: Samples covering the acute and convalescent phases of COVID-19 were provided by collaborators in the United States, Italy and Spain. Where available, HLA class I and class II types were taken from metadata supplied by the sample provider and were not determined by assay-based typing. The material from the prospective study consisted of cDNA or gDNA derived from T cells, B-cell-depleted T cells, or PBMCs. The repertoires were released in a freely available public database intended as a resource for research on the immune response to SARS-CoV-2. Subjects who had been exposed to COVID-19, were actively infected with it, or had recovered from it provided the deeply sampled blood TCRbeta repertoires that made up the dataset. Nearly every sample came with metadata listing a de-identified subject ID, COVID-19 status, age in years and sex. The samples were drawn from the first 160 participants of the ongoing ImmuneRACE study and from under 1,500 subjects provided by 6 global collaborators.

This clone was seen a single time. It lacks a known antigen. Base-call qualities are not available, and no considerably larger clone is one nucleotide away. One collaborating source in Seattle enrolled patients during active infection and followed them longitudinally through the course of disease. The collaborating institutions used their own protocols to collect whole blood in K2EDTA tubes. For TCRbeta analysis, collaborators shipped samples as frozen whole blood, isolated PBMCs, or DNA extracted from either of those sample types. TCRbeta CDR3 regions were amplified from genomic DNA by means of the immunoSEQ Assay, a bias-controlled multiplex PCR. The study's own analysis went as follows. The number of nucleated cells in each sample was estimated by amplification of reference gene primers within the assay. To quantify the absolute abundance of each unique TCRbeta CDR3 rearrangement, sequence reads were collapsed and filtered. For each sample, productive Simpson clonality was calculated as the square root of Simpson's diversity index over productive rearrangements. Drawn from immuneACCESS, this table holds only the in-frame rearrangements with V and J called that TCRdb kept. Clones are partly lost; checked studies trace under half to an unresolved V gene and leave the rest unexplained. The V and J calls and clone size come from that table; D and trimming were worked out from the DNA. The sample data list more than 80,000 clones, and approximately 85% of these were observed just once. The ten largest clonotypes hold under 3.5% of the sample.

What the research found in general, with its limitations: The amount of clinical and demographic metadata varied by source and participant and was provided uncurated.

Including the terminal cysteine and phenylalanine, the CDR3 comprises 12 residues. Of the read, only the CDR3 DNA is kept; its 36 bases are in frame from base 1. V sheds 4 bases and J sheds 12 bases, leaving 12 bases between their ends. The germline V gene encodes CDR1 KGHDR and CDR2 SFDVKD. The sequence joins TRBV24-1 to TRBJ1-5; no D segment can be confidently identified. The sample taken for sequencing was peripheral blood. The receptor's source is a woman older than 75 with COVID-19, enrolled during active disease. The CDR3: CATSDSGFSQHF. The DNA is TGTGCCACCAGTGACTCAGGATTTAGCCAGCATTTT.